This is a list of T cell receptor beta chains from one sample in a study of HIV-infected patients and healthy controls. TCRdb fed the 5' RACE reads into MiXCR, producing one record per CDR3 protein. Of several thousand distinct CDR3 sequences in the sample, approximately 8.3% were seen once. The source material was blood, sampled during antiretroviral therapy. These receptors all come from an adult with HIV infection. CDR3s include the opening cysteine and the closing phenylalanine or tryptophan. D genes are given only for firm matches. Clone size is shown for a subset of rows, as once, few, many or a class of expanded clone.

CDR3aa: CASSPRDGTPSGNTIYF
CDR3nt: TGTGCCAGCTCACCAAGAGACGGGACACCCTCTGGAAACACCATATATTTT
v_gene: TRBV18
d_gene: .
abundance: .
j_gene: TRBJ1-3

CDR3aa: CASSPQIGATDTQYF
CDR3nt: TGTGCCAGCAGCCCCCAAATAGGGGCCACAGATACGCAGTATTTT
v_gene: TRBV3-1
d_gene: .
abundance: medium-sized
j_gene: TRBJ2-3

CDR3aa: CSVVTGGHGELFF
CDR3nt: TGCAGCGTTGTCACAGGGGGGCACGGGGAGCTGTTTTTT
v_gene: TRBV29-1
d_gene: TRBD1
abundance: .
j_gene: TRBJ2-2

CDR3aa: CSVEDLSATQYF
CDR3nt: TGCAGCGTTGAAGATCTGTCGGCGACCCAGTACTTC
v_gene: TRBV29-1
d_gene: .
abundance: many
j_gene: TRBJ2-5

CDR3aa: CASSYGGGLETQYF
CDR3nt: TGTGCCAGCAGTTACGGCGGGGGGCTGGAGACCCAGTACTTC
v_gene: TRBV6-6
d_gene: TRBD2
abundance: medium-sized
j_gene: TRBJ2-5

CDR3aa: CATFMTLNSPLHF
CDR3nt: TGTGCCACCTTCATGACGCTTAATTCACCCCTCCACTTT
v_gene: TRBV7-2
d_gene: .
abundance: medium-sized
j_gene: TRBJ1-6

CDR3aa: CASSQDVSNTEAFF
CDR3nt: TGCGCCAGCAGCCAAGATGTGTCGAACACTGAAGCTTTCTTT
v_gene: TRBV4-1
d_gene: .
abundance: many
j_gene: TRBJ1-1

CDR3aa: CASSTQEKLFF
CDR3nt: TGTGCCAGTAGTACCCAAGAAAAACTGTTTTTT
v_gene: TRBV19
d_gene: .
abundance: many
j_gene: TRBJ1-4

CDR3aa: CASSFGNNEQFF
CDR3nt: TGTGCCAGCAGCTTTGGGAACAATGAGCAGTTCTTC
v_gene: TRBV7-3
d_gene: .
abundance: .
j_gene: TRBJ2-1

CDR3aa: CASSLSWGRTEAFF
CDR3nt: TGTGCCAGCAGTTTATCTTGGGGTAGAACTGAAGCTTTCTTT
v_gene: TRBV27
d_gene: .
abundance: many
j_gene: TRBJ1-1

CDR3aa: CASSIHSIDRVRPYGYTF
CDR3nt: TGTGCCAGTAGTATTCACTCCATCGACAGGGTCAGACCCTATGGCTACACCTTC
v_gene: TRBV19
d_gene: TRBD1
abundance: .
j_gene: TRBJ1-2

CDR3aa: CSARGFGQGDGYTF
CDR3nt: TGCAGCGCTAGGGGGTTCGGACAGGGAGATGGCTACACCTTC
v_gene: TRBV29-1
d_gene: TRBD1
abundance: many
j_gene: TRBJ1-2

CDR3aa: CASSQEGRVGDTQYF
CDR3nt: TGCGCCAGCAGCCAAGAGGGACGGGTCGGGGATACGCAGTATTTT
v_gene: TRBV4-1
d_gene: .
abundance: few
j_gene: TRBJ2-3

CDR3aa: CASSEVGAGYTF
CDR3nt: TGCGCCAGCAGTGAGGTCGGGGCGGGCTACACCTTC
v_gene: TRBV10-2
d_gene: .
abundance: medium-sized
j_gene: TRBJ1-2

CDR3aa: CASTPGGNQPQHF
CDR3nt: TGTGCCAGCACCCCAGGCGGCAATCAGCCCCAGCATTTT
v_gene: TRBV6-6
d_gene: .
abundance: many
j_gene: TRBJ1-5

CDR3aa: CASTSSGRSTDTQYF
CDR3nt: TGTGCCAGCACCTCTAGCGGGCGAAGCACAGATACGCAGTATTTT
v_gene: TRBV12-3/TRBV12-4
d_gene: TRBD2
abundance: few
j_gene: TRBJ2-3

CDR3aa: CASIRGNNEQFF
CDR3nt: TGTGCCAGCATTAGGGGGAACAATGAGCAGTTCTTC
v_gene: TRBV2
d_gene: .
abundance: many
j_gene: TRBJ2-1

CDR3aa: CSARLAGGVGETQYF
CDR3nt: TGCAGTGCTAGGCTAGCGGGGGGGGTGGGCGAGACCCAGTACTTC
v_gene: TRBV20-1
d_gene: TRBD2
abundance: medium-sized
j_gene: TRBJ2-5

CDR3aa: CASGHEQFF
CDR3nt: TGTGCCAGCGGTCATGAGCAGTTCTTC
v_gene: TRBV2
d_gene: .
abundance: .
j_gene: TRBJ2-1

CDR3aa: CASSCHRGNLMNTEAFF
CDR3nt: TGTGCCAGCAGCTGTCACAGGGGGAATTTGATGAACACTGAAGCTTTCTTT
v_gene: TRBV7-6
d_gene: TRBD1
abundance: medium-sized
j_gene: TRBJ1-1

CDR3aa: CASRTRGFPTDTQYF
CDR3nt: TGTGCCAGTAGGACCCGCGGCTTCCCCACGGATACGCAGTATTTT
v_gene: TRBV19
d_gene: .
abundance: .
j_gene: TRBJ2-3

CDR3aa: CASSPPASNYGYTF
CDR3nt: TGTGCCAGCAGCCCTCCGGCCAGTAACTATGGCTACACCTTC
v_gene: TRBV7-9
d_gene: .
abundance: many
j_gene: TRBJ1-2

CDR3aa: CATSGIPGTEAFF
CDR3nt: TGTGCCACCAGTGGCATACCGGGCACTGAAGCTTTCTTT
v_gene: TRBV24-1
d_gene: .
abundance: medium-sized
j_gene: TRBJ1-1

CDR3aa: CAWSPNSNQPQHF
CDR3nt: TGTGCCTGGAGTCCCAACAGTAATCAGCCCCAGCATTTT
v_gene: TRBV30
d_gene: .
abundance: medium-sized
j_gene: TRBJ1-5

CDR3aa: CASSSVMAKNIQYF
CDR3nt: TGTGCCAGCAGCAGCGTAATGGCCAAAAACATTCAGTACTTC
v_gene: TRBV5-6
d_gene: .
abundance: few
j_gene: TRBJ2-4

CDR3aa: CASSLAGVAGELFF
CDR3nt: TGTGCCAGCAGCTTAGCCGGGGTTGCCGGGGAGCTGTTTTTT
v_gene: TRBV11-3
d_gene: .
abundance: medium-sized
j_gene: TRBJ2-2

CDR3aa: CSASASGASTDTQYF
CDR3nt: TGCAGTGCAAGCGCTAGCGGAGCTAGCACAGATACGCAGTATTTT
v_gene: TRBV20-1
d_gene: TRBD2
abundance: many
j_gene: TRBJ2-3

CDR3aa: CASSPAPDYSYEQYF
CDR3nt: TGTGCCAGCAGCCCTGCCCCGGACTATTCCTACGAGCAGTACTTC
v_gene: TRBV9
d_gene: .
abundance: many
j_gene: TRBJ2-7

CDR3aa: CASSYSSVWSGEGTSYEQYF
CDR3nt: TGTGCCAGCAGTTACTCGAGTGTTTGGTCTGGGGAAGGGACATCCTACGAGCAGTACTTC
v_gene: TRBV6-6
d_gene: .
abundance: many
j_gene: TRBJ2-7

CDR3aa: CASSPVASGGTGELFF
CDR3nt: TGCGCCAGCAGCCCTGTGGCTAGCGGAGGCACCGGGGAGCTGTTTTTT
v_gene: TRBV5-1
d_gene: TRBD2
abundance: many
j_gene: TRBJ2-2

CDR3aa: CSGSSGGAGNSPLHF
CDR3nt: TGCAGTGGGAGCTCAGGGGGCGCTGGTAATTCACCCCTCCACTTT
v_gene: TRBV20-1
d_gene: TRBD1
abundance: few
j_gene: TRBJ1-6

CDR3aa: CASSDQNRQGNTEAFF
CDR3nt: TGTGCCAGCAGCGATCAAAACAGACAGGGGAACACTGAAGCTTTCTTT
v_gene: TRBV5-5
d_gene: TRBD1
abundance: .
j_gene: TRBJ1-1

CDR3aa: CSARVLGDGPQHF
CDR3nt: TGCAGTGCTAGAGTTCTCGGAGATGGGCCCCAGCATTTT
v_gene: TRBV20-1
d_gene: .
abundance: few
j_gene: TRBJ1-5

CDR3aa: CASSSGTSGTDTQYF
CDR3nt: TGTGCCAGCAGCTCCGGGACTAGCGGGACAGATACGCAGTATTTT
v_gene: TRBV11-1
d_gene: TRBD2
abundance: many
j_gene: TRBJ2-3

CDR3aa: CASYKTGGLAILNTEAFF
CDR3nt: TGTGCCAGCTACAAAACCGGGGGGCTAGCAATATTGAACACTGAAGCTTTCTTT
v_gene: TRBV7-6
d_gene: .
abundance: few
j_gene: TRBJ1-1

CDR3aa: CASRSYTPPRYNEQFF
CDR3nt: TGTGCCAGCAGATCCTACACCCCCCCCCGATACAATGAGCAGTTCTTC
v_gene: TRBV11-2
d_gene: .
abundance: many
j_gene: TRBJ2-1

CDR3aa: CASSELLEQFF
CDR3nt: TGTGCCAGCAGTGAATTGCTTGAGCAGTTCTTC
v_gene: TRBV6-1
d_gene: .
abundance: many
j_gene: TRBJ2-1